The 3 T cell receptor beta chains reported below all come from one sample, sequenced in a study of cytomegalovirus exposure and HLA in healthy donors. PCR amplification relied on 60 Vbeta primers (plus 13 Jbeta primers). The assay was immunoSEQ multiplex PCR, and TCRdb's table has in-frame clones only and misses some. The data show roughly 34,000 clones, approximately 80% seen once. Sample: PBMCs. These receptor sequences come from a young woman in good health and CMV-seronegative.

V gene TRBV15 combines with J gene TRBJ2-7, with D tentatively TRBD1 (6 bases). Trimming removed 3 bases at V and 1 base at J, with 16 bases between. This CDR3 region has 16 residues. Germline CDR1 reads LNHNV; CDR2 reads YYDKDF (reference sequence). The chain's CDR3 is CATSSYRDTGSYEQYF. The CDR3 nucleotides read TGTGCCACCAGCAGTTACCGGGACACAGGTTCCTACGAGCAGTACTTC.

This chain connects TRBV19 to TRBJ2-1; a weak D match, TRBD1 (6 bases). Germline V lookup: CDR1 LNHDA, CDR2 SQIVND (reference sequence). Trimming pared 5 bases from V and 4 bases from J, leaving 15 bases between. CDR3 size: 15 residues. Written as DNA, the CDR3 is TGTGCCAGTAGTCCCGGACAGAACCAATACAATGAGCAGTTCTTC. The encoded protein is CASSPGQNQYNEQFF.

V is TRBV6-1 and J is TRBJ2-7, with TRBD1 matching over 7 bases. Germline CDR1 and CDR2: MNHNS and SASEGT. There are 13 residues in the CDR3. V was clipped by 10 bases and J by 6 bases; unmatched bases: 12. The CDR3 DNA reads as TGTGCCATTGGACAGGCCCGAGGGGTCGAGCAGTACTTC. It translates to CAIGQARGVEQYF.